This TCR beta chain was captured in a study of shared clonotypes between healthy human individuals (dated by TCRdb to 2020 to 2021). Concerning the study at large: The cohort included three men and a couple of women between 18 and 49 years of age. For each donor, CD4 naive and CD4 memory were each given three plates, CD8 naive was given two plates, and CD8 memory was given one plate. Different laboratories and diverse techniques were used to prepare libraries and sequence TCR repertoires, to increase sequencing depth and limit assay-specific biases. The study deeply sequenced blood TCR repertoires of about 5 healthy adults to estimate repertoire size and the extent of clonotype sharing between individuals. Between about 0.94 and 8.9 billion PBMCs per donor were obtained by leukapheresis. What the research found in general, with its limitations: Naive subsets generally had larger estimated clonotype richness than memory subsets. The small number of donors limited the genetic and exposure-history diversity represented. Pairwise subsampling indicated that sequencing depth was expected to affect the degree of clonotype sharing among donors. Sharing across four donors was observed for around 5% of naive CD4, about 3.2% of naive CD8, over 2% of memory CD4, and roughly 0.4% of memory CD8 clonotypes. Incomplete sequencing was indicated by rarefaction of sorted-subset datasets, despite the large sequencing depth. Clonotypes shared by all four sorted-subset donors showed higher generation probabilities than non-shared clonotypes. Sampling was restricted to blood, and TCR repertoires in tissue are likely to differ from TCR repertoires in blood.

TCR CDR3 regions were amplified from genomic DNA by multiplex PCR using the deep immunoSEQ assay. Extracted genomic DNA from each cell subset was spread evenly across all wells of several immunoSEQ 96-well plates, with each plate serving as a replicate. Each replicate PCR for sorted subsets received around 210 ng genomic DNA, equal to tens of thousands of T cell genomes. The purified libraries were quantified using a Qubit 3.0 fluorometer, sized with a Bioanalyzer 2100, and then quantified again using the KAPA Library Quantification kit. Every immunoSEQ 96-well plate was sequenced on a dedicated single-read 150-cycle Illumina NextSeq 550 flow cell. In the authors' own workflow: Because the immunoSEQ output held only junctional sequences and lacked quality scores, the filtering could not match the filtering applied to full-length reads. Sequences were annotated with PyIR, a Python wrapper for IgBLAST v1.9, and V/J genes and CDR3 were assigned using IMGT germline references. Reads were removed for weak V/J assignments (E-value above 1e-6), missing CDR3, stop codons, out-of-frame junctions, or ambiguous translated residues. V3J clonotypes were defined as sequences sharing the same inferred V gene, J gene, and CDR3 amino acid sequence. Percentage overlap between repertoires was calculated by dividing the number of shared unique clonotypes by the size of the smaller repertoire. Three approaches were used to assess repertoire richness: RTK rarefaction, the Chao1 estimator, and Recon v2.1 estimates of unobserved clonotypes. For all TCRbeta clonotypes obtained by the gDNA method from a handful of donors, generation probabilities were computed with OLGA. In its TCRdb copy, this immuneACCESS table keeps in-frame sequences only and misses some clones. Where compared with another copy, unresolved V genes explain less than half of these, and the others have no known cause. V, J and clone size are taken as reported in that table, and D and trimming were inferred from the DNA itself. This sample is represented by some 2,500,000 clones; around 93% of them were singletons. Of the sample, approximately 0.4% falls within the top ten clones.

Note on this clone: Its antigen remains unidentified. Base-call qualities are not available, and no considerably larger clone is one nucleotide away.

Based on the germline V gene (reference sequence), the CDR1 and CDR2 sequences are SGHNT and YYREEE. The junction carries 18 bases between V and J, which are trimmed by 4 bases and 6 bases respectively. From cysteine to phenylalanine, the CDR3 is 15 amino acids long. Of all the DNA, just the CDR3 is kept, 45 bases in frame from base 1. The donors were healthy, HIV-negative adults with no recently reported acute infections or vaccinations. Every donor was a Caucasian adult residing in Nashville, Tennessee, USA. CD4+ T cells were enriched through magnetic negative selection, after which naive cells were positively selected on CD45RA and the remaining negative fraction served as the memory subset. Blood was collected by leukapheresis, and PBMCs were isolated by Ficoll-Histopaque density gradient centrifugation and then cryopreserved in liquid nitrogen vapor phase. Analytical flow cytometry was used to check the purity and quantity of each magnetically sorted T cell population. Genomic DNA was isolated from each sorted fraction and quantified by UV absorbance on a Nanodrop 2000c.

This TCR derives from a man aged 18 to 29 in good health. Some clones in this sample may be carry-over from other donors' samples. The sample taken for sequencing was naive CD4+ T cells from PBMCs. Interpreted using the paper, the cell subset or site label stands for: CD45RA+ positively selected. The chain is encoded by TRBV5-4 joined to TRBJ2-3; tentative D gene TRBD1, with 6 bases matching. The DNA sequence reads TGTGCCAGCAGCCCGGGAACAGGGCGTAATGATACGCAGTATTTT. Translated, it reads CASSPGTGRNDTQYF.